Each of the 9 T cell receptor beta chains below was sequenced from the same sample in a study of OX40 agonist ivuxolimab in advanced cancers. Measured with immunoSEQ multiplex PCR; TCRdb has only the in-frame clones, and not every one. This sample has roughly 60,000 clones; less than 95% occur once, and the top ten carry around 0.42%. This material consisted of CD4+ or CD8+ T cells sorted from blood, taken in a trial of the OX40 agonist ivuxolimab. The receptor source for this set is an adult with an advanced solid tumor such as melanoma, head and neck, liver or kidney cancer.

The chain has TRBV4-1 and TRBJ2-4; 11 positions agree with TRBD2. Germline trimming cut 3 bases from V and 0 bases from J; bases unmatched to any gene: 7. The CDR3 spans 18 residues. Germline values: CDR1 MGHRA, CDR2 YSYEKL. For the CDR3, the DNA is TGCGCCAGCAGCCATCGCTTGACTAGCGGGGTAGCCAAAAACATTCAGTACTTC. Amino acid sequence: CASSHRLTSGVAKNIQYF.

The chain links TRBV5-1 to TRBJ1-5; D call uncertain. The CDR3 spans 13 residues. Germline CDR1 is SGHRS and CDR2 is YFSETQ. Trimming removed 1 base from V and 4 bases from J, with 6 bases in between. The CDR3, as DNA: TGCGCCAGCAGCTTGACTGGAAATCAGCCCCAGCATTTT. Its protein product is CASSLTGNQPQHF.

CDR3 DNA: TGTGCCAGTAGTATCGCAGGGATAAGCAATCAGCCCCAGCATTTT. It encodes CASSIAGISNQPQHF. The chain employs TRBV19 and TRBJ1-5; D is possibly TRBD1 (5 bases). The CDR3 consists of 15 residues. The germline V gene encodes CDR1 LNHDA and CDR2 SQIVND (reference sequence). The germline V and J ends were trimmed by 3 bases and 1 base, with 10 bases remaining between them.

V gene TRBV5-1 combines with J gene TRBJ2-5; D is uncertain. Germline V gene lookup returns CDR1 SGHRS and CDR2 YFSETQ. Trimming took 0 bases from V and 5 from J, leaving 14 bases between them. The CDR3 covers 15 residues. Here the CDR3 DNA reads TGCGCCAGCAGCTTGGTATTTGGGCCGCGGGAGACCCAGTACTTC. Translated: CASSLVFGPRETQYF.

The chain is built from TRBV27 and TRBJ2-5; 7 positions agree with TRBD1. Germline CDR1 MNHEY, CDR2 SMNVEV (reference sequence). The ends lost 4 bases at V and 4 bases at J; junction bases unmatched: 0. The length of the CDR3 is 12 residues. The CDR3 sequence is CASSSGGETQYF. CDR3 in DNA: TGTGCCAGCAGTTCAGGGGGAGAGACCCAGTACTTC.

V usage is TRBV5-1 and J usage is TRBJ2-1; possible D gene TRBD1, 5 bases. Germline V gene sequence: CDR1 SGHRS, CDR2 YFSETQ. Trimming cost V 5 bases and J 4 bases, with 13 bases left between them. There are 14 residues in the CDR3. This CDR3 is CASRERGAYNEQFF. The DNA of the CDR3 is TGCGCCAGCAGAGAAAGGGGCGCGTACAATGAGCAGTTCTTC. The variable domain in full, completed from reference TRBV5-1 and TRBJ2-1, reads KAGVTQTPRYLIKTRGQQVTLSCSPISGHRSVSWYQQTPGQGLQFLFEYFSETQRNKGNFPGRFSGRQFSNSRSEMNVSTLELGDSALYLCASRERGAYNEQFFGPGTRLTVL.

The rearrangement uses TRBV2 and TRBJ2-3, with 7 nucleotides matching TRBD2. The junction had 14 bases not matched to a gene; V was cut back by 8 bases and J by 0 bases. Germline CDR1 SNHLY, CDR2 FYNNEI. This CDR3 has 17 amino acids. The CDR3 loop reads CASAPWGGEISTDTQYF. The DNA for the CDR3 is TGTGCCAGCGCCCCCTGGGGGGGAGAGATAAGCACAGATACGCAGTATTTT.

The J gene is TRBJ1-2, the V gene TRBV6-5; no clear D. This CDR3 has 14 amino acids. The germline V and J ends were trimmed by 2 bases and 2 bases, with 9 bases remaining between them. CDR1 and CDR2 from the germline V gene are MNHEY and SVGAGI. The CDR3, as DNA: TGTGCCAGCAGTTACGTATCCGGCAACTATGGCTACACCTTC. Translation gives CASSYVSGNYGYTF.

The chain is built from TRBV19 and TRBJ2-6; D unclear. The CDR3 consists of 17 residues. Deletions cut 5 bases from V and 0 bases from J, with 14 bases between. Germline assignment: CDR1 LNHDA and CDR2 SQIVND (reference sequence). CDR3 sequence: CASSEQLEHSGANVLTF. CDR3 DNA sequence: TGTGCCAGTAGTGAACAGTTGGAGCACTCTGGGGCCAACGTCCTGACTTTC.